This T cell receptor beta chain was found in a study of blood T cell repertoires in COVID-19. Here immunoSEQ multiplex PCR was the method, and the copy in TCRdb shows in-frame clones only, minus some. The data contain roughly 260,000 clones, under 95% of them singletons. The CDR3 covers 13 residues. Trimming removed 6 bases from V and 3 bases from J, with 11 bases in between. The germline V gene has CDR1 SGHDN and CDR2 FVKESK. The gene calls are TRBV14 and TRBJ1-1, with D possibly matching TRBD1 (6 bases). The sample consisted of PBMCs or T cells enriched from blood (not recorded which). This receptor was taken from a woman aged 18-30 years who had recovered from COVID-19. The CDR3 sequence: CASSLQGDTEAFF. The CDR3, as DNA: TGTGCCAGCAGTTTACAGGGAGACACTGAAGCTTTCTTT.